This passage covers 8 T cell receptor beta chains from one sample sequenced in a study of memory CD4+ T cells and cytomegalovirus serostatus. TCRdb keeps only in-frame clones here, not all; method: immunoSEQ multiplex PCR. The sample contains 40,000 to 50,000 clones, just over 75% of which appear only once. The sort gate was single viable CD3+CD4+CD8-CD45RO+ cells for memory CD4+ T cells. Sequenced input: memory CD4+ T cells from blood. These TCRs come from an adult in good health and CMV-seronegative.

The rearrangement links TRBV30 to TRBJ2-2; the D call may be TRBD1 or TRBD2 (5 bases each). CDR1 is GTSNPN and CDR2 is SVGIG in the germline V gene (reference sequence). Trimming removed 2 bases from V and 6 bases from J, with 10 bases in between. The CDR3 length is 13 residues. Written as DNA, the CDR3 is TGTGCCTGGAGTCGAGGGGTCGCCGGGGAGCTGTTTTTT. Its translation is CAWSRGVAGELFF.

A word on this clone: Other DNA variants within this sample encode the same CDR3. V is TRBV2 and J is TRBJ1-1; D is undetermined. The V end lost 7 bases, the J end lost 1 base, and 10 bases lay between the germline ends. CDR3 length: 13 residues. CDR1 is SNHLY, CDR2 FYNNEI, per germline. CDR3 DNA sequence: TGTGCCAGCACGGGGTTAGAGAACACTGAAGCTTTCTTT. Translation: CASTGLENTEAFF.

The chain recombines TRBV7-3 with TRBJ2-1; no reliable D call. CDR1 is SGHTA and CDR2 is FQGTGA in the germline V gene. Trimming took 2 bases from V and 4 from J, leaving 6 bases between them. The CDR3 contains 13 residues. CDR3 DNA: TGTGCCAGCAGCTTATCTCAATACAATGAGCAGTTCTTC. Translated: CASSLSQYNEQFF.

This chain connects TRBV9 to TRBJ2-3, with 7 bases identical to TRBD1. The CDR3 sequence is 15 residues long. Losses at the gene ends were 0 bases for V and 2 bases for J; bases not matched to a gene: 3. The germline CDR1 and CDR2 sequences are SGDLS and YYNGEE. CDR3: CASSVGGQVTDTQYF. Written as DNA, the CDR3 is TGTGCCAGCAGCGTAGGAGGACAGGTCACAGATACGCAGTATTTT.

The chain uses TRBV7-8 and TRBJ1-2; no clear D gene. This CDR3 contains 13 residues. V was clipped by 8 bases and J by 4 bases, with 14 bases between them. CDR1 and CDR2 (germline): SGHVS, FQNEAQ. CDR3 loop: CASGSWASYGYTF. Written as DNA, the CDR3 is TGTGCCAGCGGGTCTTGGGCGTCCTATGGCTACACCTTC.

As DNA, the CDR3 is TGTGCCAGTAGCAGACAGGGGCTCGGAAACACCATATATTTT. Amino acid sequence: CASSRQGLGNTIYF. The chain is built from TRBV19 and TRBJ1-3; 8 positions agree with TRBD1. The CDR3 covers 14 residues. Germline V gene lookup returns CDR1 LNHDA and CDR2 SQIVND (reference sequence). With V trimmed by 6 bases and J by 4 bases, 5 bases remained unmatched.

This clone was found a few times. The chain links TRBV5-4 to TRBJ2-3; maybe TRBD2 (6 bases). Trimming removed 7 bases from V and 2 bases from J, with 11 bases in between. This CDR3 is 13 amino acids long. Per germline, CDR1 SGHNT and CDR2 YYREEE (reference sequence). CDR3 loop: CASASVDTDTQYF. The DNA of the CDR3 is TGTGCCAGCGCTAGCGTAGACACAGATACGCAGTATTTT.

This rearrangement joins TRBV5-4 to TRBJ1-4; 8 positions agree with TRBD1. This CDR3 is built from 16 residues. Trimming at V came to 4 bases and at J to 1 base, leaving 6 bases not matched to a gene. Germline V gives CDR1 SGHNT, CDR2 YYREEE (reference sequence). CDR3 loop: CASSTYGQGTNEKLFF. The CDR3 DNA sequence: TGTGCCAGCAGCACCTACGGACAGGGAACTAATGAAAAACTGTTTTTT. Drawing the rest from reference TRBV5-4 and TRBJ1-4, the complete variable domain is ETGVTQSPTHLIKTRGQQVTLRCSSQSGHNTVSWYQQALGQGPQFIFQYYREEENGRGNFPPRFSGLQFPNYSSELNVNALELDDSALYLCASSTYGQGTNEKLFFGSGTQLSVL.